One TCR beta chain is described in this entry. Deletions cut 1 base from V and 3 bases from J, with 13 bases between. Germline-derived CDR1 and CDR2 are SGHRS and YFSETQ. The CDR3 is 15 residues long. This entry comes from a study of blood T cell repertoires in COVID-19. Here immunoSEQ multiplex PCR was the method, and the copy in TCRdb shows in-frame clones only, minus some. The sample has some 49,000 clones, approximately 82% seen once. This clonotype was obtained from a human donor in a cohort sampled during active COVID-19. Sequencing input: peripheral blood. The rearrangement joins TRBV5-1 to TRBJ1-2, with D possibly TRBD1 on 6 matching bases. Here the CDR3 reads CASSLRGGPDYGYTF. The CDR3 DNA follows: TGCGCCAGCAGCTTGAGGGGGGGCCCCGACTATGGCTACACCTTC. The variable domain in full, with the rest retrieved from reference TRBV5-1 and TRBJ1-2, is KAGVTQTPRYLIKTRGQQVTLSCSPISGHRSVSWYQQTPGQGLQFLFEYFSETQRNKGNFPGRFSGRQFSNSRSEMNVSTLELGDSALYLCASSLRGGPDYGYTFGSGTRLTVV.